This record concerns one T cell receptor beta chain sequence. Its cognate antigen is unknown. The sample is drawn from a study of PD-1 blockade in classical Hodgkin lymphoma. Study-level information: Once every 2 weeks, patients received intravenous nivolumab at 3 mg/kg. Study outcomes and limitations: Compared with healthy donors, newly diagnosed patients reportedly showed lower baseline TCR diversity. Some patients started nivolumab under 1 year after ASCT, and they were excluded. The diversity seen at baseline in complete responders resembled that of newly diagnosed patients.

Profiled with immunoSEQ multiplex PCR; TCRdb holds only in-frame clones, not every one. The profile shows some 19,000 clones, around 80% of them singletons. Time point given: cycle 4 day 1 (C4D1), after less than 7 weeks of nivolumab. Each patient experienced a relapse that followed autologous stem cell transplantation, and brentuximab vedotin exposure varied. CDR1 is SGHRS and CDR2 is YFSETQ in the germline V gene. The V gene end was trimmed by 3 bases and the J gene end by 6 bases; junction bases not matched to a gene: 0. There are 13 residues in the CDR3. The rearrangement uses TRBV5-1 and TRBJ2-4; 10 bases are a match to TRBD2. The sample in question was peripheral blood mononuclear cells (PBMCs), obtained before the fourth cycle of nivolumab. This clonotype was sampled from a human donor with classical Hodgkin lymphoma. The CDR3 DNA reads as TGCGCCAGCAGCTCTAGCGGGGGAAACATTCAGTACTTC. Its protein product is CASSSSGGNIQYF.